This T cell receptor beta chain was recorded in a study of cytomegalovirus exposure and HLA in healthy donors. The method was immunoSEQ multiplex PCR; TCRdb's version includes in-frame clones alone and lacks a portion of them. Of about 200,000 clones listed, about 82% are singletons. Per germline, CDR1 WNHNN and CDR2 SYGVQD (reference sequence). This CDR3 contains 17 residues. V lost 4 bases to trimming and J lost 7 bases; unmatched junction nucleotides: 11. Specimen: PBMCs. The J gene is TRBJ2-1, the V gene TRBV10-1; 12 nucleotides agree with TRBD2. This TCR came from a young woman in good health and CMV-seronegative. The CDR3 region has the DNA TGCGCCAGCAGTGGATCCGTTGGACTAGCGGGGACTAATGAGCAGTTCTTC. Translated: CASSGSVGLAGTNEQFF.